Given below is one T cell receptor (beta chain) in context. By share, this clonotype ranks as medium-sized (0.01 to 0.1%). Its cognate antigen has yet to be identified. No base qualities exist here, and no much larger clone lies one base off it. V was cut back by 6 bases and J by 5 bases, leaving a gap of 14 bases between them. CDR1 and CDR2 (MNHNS, SASEGT) derive from the germline V gene. The CDR3 covers 15 residues, taking in both the cysteine and the phenylalanine. The only DNA kept is the CDR3, 45 bases in frame from the first base. This entry comes from a study of vaccination and CD4 T cells after COVID-19 (dated by TCRdb to between 2021 and 2022). A note on the overall study: Convalescent patients had a positive SARS-CoV-2 result on nasal swab PCR, and of these patients, fewer than ten had mild disease and one had severe disease. The convalescent cohort comprised six males and four females, including two Hispanic individuals, seven Caucasians, two Asians and one multiracial person. Post-COVID blood samples from convalescent patients were collected a median of approximately 93 days after diagnosis, with a range of 35 to 161 days. In control cultures, a CEFX viral epitope pool was used as positive control, an HIV-1 Nef peptide pool was used as negative control, or no peptide was added. Three convalescent patients gave samples both early after vaccination (day 14) and late after vaccination (days 161 to 241). Each participant got two doses of either the Pfizer-BioNTech BNT162b2 vaccine (n=8) or the Moderna mRNA-1273 vaccine (n=2). In roughly 10 COVID-19 convalescent patients and several infection-naive healthy vaccine recipients, the spike-specific CD4+ TCR repertoire before mRNA vaccination was compared with the repertoire after mRNA vaccination. Overlapping spike peptide pools from SARS-CoV-2 and from the common cold coronaviruses HCoV-NL63, HCoV-OC43 and HCoV-229E were used as culture stimuli. The time from the second vaccine dose to post-vaccine blood sampling had a median of roughly 70 days and ranged from roughly 13 to 241 days.

Study-wide conclusions, independent of this receptor: Nearly all vaccine-specific clones in convalescent patients (304 of 307) were mono-reactive for SARS-CoV-2 spike rather than cross-reactive with common cold coronaviruses. Although the median number of SARS-CoV-2-reactive clonotypes went up from around 20 after infection to 35 to 40 after vaccination, the increase was not significant. Relatively few convalescent patients were included in the study, and early timepoints after natural infection were not analyzed. Among the post-vaccine SARS-CoV-2-reactive clones in convalescent patients, a median 86.3% showed up only after vaccination, which suggests vaccine-specific priming.

Explained via the paper, the time point label denotes: late sampling 161 to 241 days after vaccination in a few convalescent patients. The sample's treatment or condition label, in plain terms: roughly 10-day PBMC culture with coronavirus spike peptide pools or control peptides (ViraFEST assay). The ViraFEST assay was used in the study, in which antigen-specific T cells were expanded with peptide pools and expanded clonotypes were subsequently identified by TCR sequencing. The convalescent patients' positive SARS-CoV-2 PCR tests fell between March and December 2020, which was before the Alpha, Beta and Delta variants emerged in the United States. Each well held 2.2 million or so PBMCs cultured in IMDM containing about 5% human AB serum and around 10 IU/ml IL-2, with 8.5 to 10 ug/ml peptide pools added. Half of the culture medium was replaced with fresh IL-2-containing medium on days 3 and 7. Once the cells had been in culture for about 10 days, the EasySep CD4+ T cell isolation kit was used to isolate CD4+ T cells by negative selection. PBMCs were separated from whole blood using Ficoll-Paque Plus gradient centrifugation and then either used fresh or cryopreserved at -140C. Triplicate wells were generally used for each culture condition.

Library method: PCR. TCR sequencing of DNA from cultured CD4+ T cells used the Oncomine TCR Beta short-read assay at the Johns Hopkins FTIC core. Genomic DNA was extracted from the cultured CD4+ T cells with the QIAamp micro DNA kit. Oncomine TCR Beta libraries from cultured CD4+ T cells were pooled with unique dual indexes and sequenced on an Illumina iSeq 100. For the original study's pipeline: Non-productive sequences were removed, and CDR3s that did not start with C, did not end with F or W, or were shorter than 7 amino acids were discarded. Antigen-specific clonotypes were identified using the MANAFEST web application through comparison of peptide-stimulated wells with reference and other culture wells. An FDR below 0.05, an odds ratio above 5, and a productive frequency above 0.1% in at least two of three replicate wells were required for clones to be considered positive. A clonotype was classed as cross-reactive if the clonotype showed significant expansion both in SARS-CoV-2 spike wells and in at least one common cold coronavirus spike condition. Using R version 3.6.1, CDR3 homology was evaluated through Levenshtein distances (stringdist) along with unrooted phylogenetic trees (ape). TCRdb cleaned the public reads at Q25 with fastp, built clones with MiXCR and kept in-frame beta chains. For every CDR3 protein sequence, its rows merge into one entry that carries the most common genes and DNA. Here the V and J calls rest on TCRdb's processing, not on the authors' analysis. The sample table contains tens of thousands of distinct CDR3 sequences; only one count was recorded for 30% to 45% of them. 8.6% of the sample belongs to the ten largest clones.

The TCR originated in a human donor who had recovered from COVID-19. The chain joins TRBV6-1 to TRBJ1-6; a weak D assignment points to TRBD1 (6 bases agree). Material: CD4+ T cells from blood, cultured in vitro, obtained about 7 months after SARS-CoV-2 vaccination. The CDR3 amino acid sequence is: CASSPGGYNNSPLHF. The nucleotide sequence is given as TGTGCCAGCAGCCCCGGGGGCTACAATAATTCACCCCTCCACTTT.